This T cell receptor beta chain was sequenced for a study of OX40 agonist ivuxolimab in advanced cancers. About the study: Three patients responded partially, comprising one with hepatocellular carcinoma and two with cutaneous melanoma. Study-level results: In a subset of nonresponders, normalized T-cell clonal expansion was also low.

Comments on this clone: The antigen is not known.

Sequencing used immunoSEQ multiplex PCR; TCRdb keeps in-frame clones, though not all of them. This table holds about 83,000 clones, 65% to 90% found once. With 6 bases removed from V and 0 bases from J, the gap between germline ends came to 13 bases. CDR1 and CDR2 from the germline V gene are MNHNS and SASEGT. The CDR3 extends over 15 amino acids. The specimen was CD4+ or CD8+ T cells sorted from blood, collected in a trial of the OX40 agonist ivuxolimab. The origin of this receptor is an adult with an advanced solid tumor such as melanoma, head and neck, liver or kidney cancer. This sequence joins TRBV6-1 and TRBJ2-3; D gene unclear. The chain's CDR3 is CASRGRTASTDTQYF. The CDR3 DNA reads TGTGCCAGCAGAGGACGGACGGCTAGCACAGATACGCAGTATTTT.